This TCR beta chain was sequenced for a study of regulatory T cells in long-lasting Graves disease. For the study at large: Graves' cases, newly diagnosed, had used antithyroid drugs under 3 months.

Arm-PCR of CDR3 regions and iRepertoire HTBI primers were the basis on which TCR beta libraries were built. Original analysis: Samples collectively showed around 56 TRBV and approximately 15 TRBJ segments. TCRdb re-called the multiplex PCR reads with MiXCR, one entry per CDR3 protein. The V and J calls were not made by the authors but by TCRdb's processing. The sample gives around 360,000 distinct CDR3 sequences, 15% to 20% of which show up once; 20% to 25% is in the top ten. Sample time point: newly diagnosed GD, antithyroid drugs for less than 3 months. Making the TCR library involved RNA that had been extracted from PBMCs. The junction had 13 bases not matched to a gene; V was cut back by 6 bases and J by 6 bases. Germline loops: CDR1 MNHNS, CDR2 SASEGT. There are 16 residues in the CDR3. This clonotype was seen only a few times. This same sample was also part of a study on T cells in Graves' hyperthyroidism and ophthalmopathy. That source notes: Also found in blood were most expanded thyroid clonotypes above 0.001.

The sequencing used peripheral blood mononuclear cells (PBMCs), collected at new diagnosis, from a patient treated with antithyroid drugs. This sequence was found in a young woman with Graves disease. This chain links TRBV6-1 with TRBJ1-1, with 10 bases matching TRBD1. The CDR3 is CASSPSWGQGSPEAFF. CDR3 sequence (DNA): TGTGCCAGCAGCCCCTCGTGGGGACAGGGGTCCCCTGAAGCTTTCTTT.